One sample yielded the 30 T cell receptor beta chains listed below, sequenced in a study of T cell responses to AZD1222 COVID-19 vaccine. The table came from immunoSEQ multiplex PCR; TCRdb's copy has only in-frame clones and leaves some out. The sample has 110,000 to 150,000 clones, approximately 90% seen once; the top ten hold 3% to 3.5%. The sample here was peripheral blood, taken 28 days after the second AZD1222 dose. These receptors were collected from an adult who received the AZD1222 COVID-19 vaccine.

The V call is TRBV5-6, the J call TRBJ1-1; 7 nucleotides agree with TRBD1. CDR3 length: 12 amino acids. Unmatched junction bases numbered 2, after V lost 1 base and J lost 8 bases. CDR1 and CDR2 (germline): SGHDT, YYEEEE. Here the CDR3 reads CASSLLRGEAFF. In nucleotides, the CDR3 is TGTGCCAGCAGCTTGCTCAGGGGGGAAGCTTTCTTT.

This chain uses TRBV15 with TRBJ2-7; D uncertain. This CDR3 region has 12 residues. V was clipped by 4 bases and J by 5 bases, with 9 bases between them. Germline-derived CDR1 and CDR2 are LNHNV and YYDKDF (reference sequence). CDR3 sequence reads: CATSIRSHEQYF. CDR3 nucleotide sequence: TGTGCCACCAGCATCCGGTCCCACGAGCAGTACTTC.

J is TRBJ2-7 and V is TRBV4-2; 8 bases fit TRBD2. CDR3 size: 17 residues. J was trimmed by 2 bases and V by 0 bases; bases with no gene match: 9. Germline V gene sequence: CDR1 LGHNA, CDR2 YNFKEQ. The CDR3 DNA sequence: TGTGCCAGCAGCCAAGACCCTCAGGCTAGCGGGCCCTACGAGCAGTACTTC. Translation: CASSQDPQASGPYEQYF.

The rearrangement joins TRBV28 to TRBJ1-2, with 7 positions matching TRBD1. V shed 6 bases and J 6 bases; nucleotides not matched to a gene: 10. This CDR3 is built from 14 residues. In germline, CDR1 is MDHEN, CDR2 SYDVKM. The CDR3 nucleotides read TGTGCCAGCAGGAACACAGGGGCATTAAATGGCTACACCTTC. It specifies CASRNTGALNGYTF.

The V and J genes are TRBV5-1 and TRBJ2-1, with D possibly TRBD2 on 5 matching bases. This CDR3 contains 18 residues. The germline V gene has CDR1 SGHRS and CDR2 YFSETQ. V was shortened by 2 bases and J by 2 bases, with 20 bases between the two germline ends. CDR3 coding DNA: TGCGCCAGCAGCTTCGACAAAGGACTGGGGTGGACCTACAATGAGCAGTTCTTC. This codes for CASSFDKGLGWTYNEQFF.

V is TRBV28 and J is TRBJ2-7, with D perhaps given as TRBD1 or TRBD2 (5 bases each). The germline V gene encodes CDR1 MDHEN and CDR2 SYDVKM. The V and J ends lost 5 bases and 2 bases respectively, with 16 bases between them. This CDR3 has 15 residues. CDR3 amino acids: CASSVLRDRAYEQYF. CDR3 DNA sequence: TGTGCCAGCAGTGTTCTCCGGGACCGGGCCTACGAGCAGTACTTC.

Only one count was recorded for this clone. The chain recombines TRBV7-2 with TRBJ2-7; possible D gene TRBD2, 5 bases. The CDR3 length is 13 residues. Germline V gene lookup returns CDR1 SGHTA and CDR2 FQGNSA. V lost 3 bases to trimming and J lost 6 bases, with 12 bases between them. CDR3 loop: CASSFLWEREQYF. Here the CDR3 DNA reads TGTGCCAGCAGCTTCCTTTGGGAGCGCGAGCAGTACTTC.

The chain couples TRBV27 to TRBJ1-1; D remains unclear. Between the trimmed V and J ends, which lost 8 bases and 3 bases, there was a span of 13 bases. From germline, CDR1 is MNHEY and CDR2 SMNVEV (reference sequence). The CDR3 is 13 residues long. This CDR3 is CASCSDPDTEAFF. CDR3 DNA: TGTGCCAGCTGCTCTGACCCGGACACTGAAGCTTTCTTT.

This chain uses TRBV3-1 (or the pseudogene TRBV3-2) with TRBJ1-6; D perhaps matches TRBD1 (5 bases). Trimming pared 1 base from V and 8 bases from J, leaving 15 bases between. This CDR3 is 16 amino acids long. Germline CDR1 LGHDT, CDR2 YNNKEL (reference sequence). DNA of the CDR3: TGTGCCAGCAGCCAAGTGCAGGGAATAAGAGATTCACCCCTCCACTTT. Residues: CASSQVQGIRDSPLHF.

This clone was found a few times. This chain connects TRBV25-1 to TRBJ1-1, with D possibly matching TRBD1 (6 bases). The CDR3 extends over 15 amino acids. Trimming shortened V by 3 bases and J by 1 base, and 12 bases separated the two germline ends. Germline lookup yields CDR1 MGHDK and CDR2 SYGVNS. This CDR3 is CASSDSGTSNTEAFF. CDR3 DNA: TGTGCCAGCAGTGATTCCGGGACATCGAACACTGAAGCTTTCTTT.

This clone was detected once. CDR3 protein: CASGSPGPDTNTGELFF. CDR3 nucleotide sequence: TGTGCTAGTGGTTCCCCGGGTCCGGATACGAACACCGGGGAGCTGTTTTTT. The rearrangement uses TRBV12-5 and TRBJ2-2; D remains unclear. V was cut by 4 bases and J by 0 bases, with 15 bases left in between. The CDR3 has 17 amino acids. The germline gives CDR1 LGHNT, CDR2 FRNRAP.

On this clone itself: Germline is not matched at one junction end, which may reflect a read error. The chain employs TRBV2 and TRBJ1-1, with 8 bases fitting TRBD1. This CDR3 has 11 residues. Germline V CDR1 and CDR2: SNHLY, FYNNEI. For the CDR3, the DNA is TGTGCCAGCAATGGACAGGGCGACAGCCTTTTT. Its translation is CASNGQGDSLF.

This chain connects TRBV7-8 to TRBJ2-3; D not certain. The CDR3 extends over 13 amino acids. V lost 1 base and J lost 0, with 2 bases in between. The germline V gene has CDR1 SGHVS and CDR2 FQNEAQ. CDR3 in amino acids: CASSLGSTDTQYF. CDR3 sequence (DNA): TGTGCCAGCAGCTTAGGAAGCACAGATACGCAGTATTTT.

The V and J genes are TRBV3-1 (or the pseudogene TRBV3-2) and TRBJ2-5; either TRBD1 or TRBD2 may supply D (6 bases each). CDR3 length equals 15 residues. V shed 2 bases and J shed 4 bases, with 14 bases lying between them. Germline CDR1 LGHDT, CDR2 YNNKEL (reference sequence). The CDR3 sequence is CASSQMTEGGETQYF. The CDR3 coding sequence is TGTGCCAGCAGCCAAATGACAGAGGGGGGAGAGACCCAGTACTTC.

This clone has just one count. The chain combines TRBV10-3 with TRBJ2-7; weak D call: TRBD1 (6 bases). Per germline, CDR1 ENHRY and CDR2 SYGVKD. The CDR3 consists of 12 residues. V was trimmed by 9 bases and J by 3 bases, leaving 12 bases between them. The CDR3 region is CAIKDSYYEQYF. In DNA, the CDR3 is TGTGCCATAAAGGACAGCTACTACGAGCAGTACTTC.

This chain joins TRBV3-1 (or the pseudogene TRBV3-2) and TRBJ2-1, with 7 nucleotides matching TRBD2. CDR1 is LGHDT and CDR2 is YNNKEL in the germline V gene (reference sequence). J gave up 5 bases and V 6 bases, and 10 bases lay outside the gene matches. There are 15 residues in the CDR3. Written as DNA, the CDR3 is TGTGCCAGCAGATTCAGGGAGGGTGGGCACAATGAGCAGTTCTTC. Amino acids: CASRFREGGHNEQFF.

V is TRBV3-1 (or the pseudogene TRBV3-2) and J is TRBJ2-7; a possible D gene is TRBD2 (5 bases). Germline CDR1 reads LGHDT; CDR2 reads YNNKEL (reference sequence). The CDR3 is 12 amino acids. V lost 5 bases and J lost 7, with 12 bases in between. The CDR3 nucleotides read TGTGCCAGCAGCTTTACCCCGGGGGAGCAGTACTTC. It encodes CASSFTPGEQYF.

The rearrangement uses TRBV5-1 and TRBJ2-1; either TRBD1 or TRBD2 may fit D (5 bases each). Per the germline V gene, CDR1 is SGHRS and CDR2 is YFSETQ. The CDR3 is 16 residues long. V was shortened by 1 base and J by 4 bases, with 15 bases between the two germline ends. The CDR3 region is CASSLHGTQLYNEQFF. As DNA, the CDR3 is TGCGCCAGCAGCTTGCATGGGACCCAATTATACAATGAGCAGTTCTTC. Full variable domain (remainder filled in from reference TRBV5-1 and TRBJ2-1): KAGVTQTPRYLIKTRGQQVTLSCSPISGHRSVSWYQQTPGQGLQFLFEYFSETQRNKGNFPGRFSGRQFSNSRSEMNVSTLELGDSALYLCASSLHGTQLYNEQFFGPGTRLTVL.

This chain connects TRBV15 to TRBJ1-4; no firm D call. CDR1 and CDR2 (germline): LNHNV, YYDKDF (reference sequence). The CDR3 spans 14 residues. V was shortened by 1 base and J by 8 bases, with 11 bases between the two germline ends. The CDR3 coding sequence is TGTGCCACCAGCAGAGTAGGGAGTGGGGAAAAACTGTTTTTT. Translation: CATSRVGSGEKLFF.

This chain joins TRBV2 and TRBJ2-1, with D possibly called TRBD1 or TRBD2 (5 bases each). CDR3 length: 14 amino acids. The V and J ends lost 11 bases and 8 bases respectively, with 22 bases between them. Germline CDR1 and CDR2: SNHLY and FYNNEI. CDR3 sequence: CADKVRGALDEQFF. CDR3 DNA: TGTGCCGACAAGGTACGGGGCGCTCTAGATGAGCAGTTCTTC.

The chain carries TRBV18 and TRBJ1-5; D perhaps matches TRBD1 (5 bases). CDR3 length: 16 residues. V was cut by 0 bases and J by 1 base, with 10 bases left in between. Germline CDR1 reads KGHSH; CDR2 reads LQKENI. CDR3 in DNA: TGTGCCAGCTCACCACCAGGGGTCGGGAGCAATCAGCCCCAGCATTTT. Amino acids: CASSPPGVGSNQPQHF.

The CDR3 spells CASTSGSYSYEQYF. The DNA of the CDR3 is TGTGCCAGCACGAGCGGGAGCTATTCCTACGAGCAGTACTTC. The chain employs TRBV28 and TRBJ2-7, with 8 bases matching TRBD2. The V gene end was trimmed by 7 bases and the J gene end by 1 base; junction bases not matched to a gene: 6. Looked up from germline, CDR1 is MDHEN and CDR2 is SYDVKM. The CDR3 runs to 14 residues.

The chain couples TRBV24-1 to TRBJ1-2; the D gene is possibly TRBD1 (6 bases). Germline CDR1 and CDR2: KGHDR and SFDVKD. The CDR3 runs to 13 residues. Trimming took 7 bases from V and 5 from J, leaving 13 bases between them. The CDR3 loop reads CATRRGTEYGYTF. The DNA for the CDR3 is TGTGCCACCAGGAGGGGGACGGAGTATGGCTACACCTTC.

This chain links TRBV28 with TRBJ1-1, with a possible D match to TRBD1 (5 bases). CDR1 and CDR2 (germline): MDHEN, SYDVKM. V shed 5 bases and J shed 0 bases, with 19 bases lying between them. This CDR3 is built from 17 residues. CDR3 DNA: TGTGCCAGCAGTCCGCCGGGACCCCGTCGGATGAACACTGAAGCTTTCTTT. It specifies CASSPPGPRRMNTEAFF.

The rearrangement uses TRBV7-2 and TRBJ1-6; D unresolved. Trimming took off 3 bases at V and 2 bases at J, with 14 bases between the two ends. CDR1 and CDR2 (germline): SGHTA, FQGNSA. The CDR3 contains 17 residues. The CDR3 loop is CASSLTFEATYNSPLHF. CDR3 DNA: TGTGCCAGCAGCTTGACCTTTGAGGCAACCTATAATTCACCCCTCCACTTT.

The chain is built from TRBV29-1 and TRBJ1-1; the match to TRBD1 covers 12 bases. This CDR3 comprises 13 residues. CDR1 is SQVTM and CDR2 is ANQGSEA in the germline V gene. V dropped 7 bases and J dropped 4; count of bases not matched to a gene: 4. The CDR3 loop reads CSAGQGASTEAFF. The DNA of the CDR3 is TGCAGCGCGGGACAGGGGGCGAGCACTGAAGCTTTCTTT.

This chain uses TRBV7-2 with TRBJ2-3, with TRBD2 matching over 11 bases. Germline CDR1 reads SGHTA; CDR2 reads FQGNSA. The CDR3 sequence is 17 residues long. Trimming at V came to 0 bases and at J to 1 base, leaving 3 bases not matched to a gene. CDR3 sequence: CASSLAPGLAGTDTQYF. CDR3 bases: TGTGCCAGCAGCTTAGCACCGGGACTAGCGGGCACAGATACGCAGTATTTT.

CDR3 bases: TGTGCCAGTAGTATAGCCTCAGGGGACTATGGCTACACCTTC. Its translation is CASSIASGDYGYTF. V gene TRBV19 combines with J gene TRBJ1-2; weak D call: TRBD1 (6 bases). This CDR3 has 14 amino acids. The V end was cut by 1 base, the J end by 3 bases, with 9 bases between. Germline loops: CDR1 LNHDA, CDR2 SQIVND (reference sequence).

The genes are TRBV7-2 and TRBJ2-1; D possibly corresponds to TRBD2 (5 bases). The V and J ends lost 4 bases and 0 bases respectively, with 10 bases between them. Germline CDR1 and CDR2: SGHTA and FQGNSA. The CDR3 spans 15 residues. The CDR3 nucleotides are TGTGCCAGCAGCTCCGAAGGGAGCTCCTACAATGAGCAGTTCTTC. Translated: CASSSEGSSYNEQFF.

This rearrangement joins TRBV7-2 to TRBJ2-5; 9 bases are shared with TRBD2. CDR1 is SGHTA, CDR2 FQGNSA, per germline. The length of the CDR3 is 13 residues. V was pared by 4 bases and J by 5 bases, with 2 bases of the junction left unmatched. The CDR3 DNA reads TGTGCCAGCAGCTCCGGGACTAGCGAGACCCAGTACTTC. Translating gives CASSSGTSETQYF.